This TCR beta chain was sequenced for a study of blood T cell repertoires in COVID-19. Study information: Specimens from acute and convalescent COVID-19 originated in the United States, Italy and Spain.

The germline V gene has CDR1 SGHRS and CDR2 YFSETQ. The CDR3 sequence is 15 residues long. V lost 0 bases and J lost 7, with 11 bases in between. Per the authors' pipeline: Nucleated cell counts were estimated from reference gene primer amplification. The repertoire was sequenced with immunoSEQ multiplex PCR; TCRdb's copy has only in-frame clones and lacks some. The V and J calls and clone size are taken from that table; D and trimming were inferred from the DNA. Among 25,000 to 35,000 clones listed, more than 85% were seen once. Specimen: peripheral blood. The TCR comes from a human donor in a cohort sampled during active COVID-19. The donor label of this sample is uncertain. This sequence joins TRBV5-1 and TRBJ1-6; D is ambiguous. The DNA of the CDR3 is TGCGCCAGCAGCTTGGCCGGTGGCGGAAATTCACCCCTCCACTTT. Amino acids: CASSLAGGGNSPLHF.